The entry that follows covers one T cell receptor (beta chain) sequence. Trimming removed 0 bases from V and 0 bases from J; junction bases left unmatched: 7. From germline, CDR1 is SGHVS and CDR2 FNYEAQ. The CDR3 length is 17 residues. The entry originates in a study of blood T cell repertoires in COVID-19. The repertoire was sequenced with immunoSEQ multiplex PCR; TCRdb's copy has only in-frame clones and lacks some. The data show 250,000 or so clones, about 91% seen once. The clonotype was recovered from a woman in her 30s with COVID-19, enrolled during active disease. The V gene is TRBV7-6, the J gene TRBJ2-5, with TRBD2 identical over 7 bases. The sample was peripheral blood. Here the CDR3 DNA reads TGTGCCAGCAGCTTAGCGGCGTCAAGCGGGAACCAAGAGACCCAGTACTTC. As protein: CASSLAASSGNQETQYF.